This TCR beta chain originates from a study of T-cell reconstitution after alpha-beta-depleted transplantation in children. For TCRbeta, the library was prepared with unique molecular identifiers. A single record per CDR3 protein comes from TCRdb applying MiXCR to the PCR reads. This sample carries some 440,000 distinct CDR3 sequences, under 20% of them seen once, and the ten largest clones take around 28%. The germline CDR1 and CDR2 sequences are MNHEY and SVGEGT. This CDR3 has 14 residues. V was trimmed by 2 bases and J by 1 base, leaving 9 bases between them. The chain has TRBV6-2 or TRBV6-3 and TRBJ2-7; D may be TRBD1 (5 bases). The source is a boy younger than two who had a stem cell transplant for Wiskott-Aldrich syndrome, so the T cells may come from the graft donor. This specimen consisted of PBMCs, mostly from graft donor cells, obtained 360 days after TCRalphabeta/CD19-depleted stem cell transplant. The CDR3 sequence: CASSYERGSYEQYF. The CDR3 coding sequence is TGTGCCAGCAGTTACGAAAGGGGTTCCTACGAGCAGTACTTC.